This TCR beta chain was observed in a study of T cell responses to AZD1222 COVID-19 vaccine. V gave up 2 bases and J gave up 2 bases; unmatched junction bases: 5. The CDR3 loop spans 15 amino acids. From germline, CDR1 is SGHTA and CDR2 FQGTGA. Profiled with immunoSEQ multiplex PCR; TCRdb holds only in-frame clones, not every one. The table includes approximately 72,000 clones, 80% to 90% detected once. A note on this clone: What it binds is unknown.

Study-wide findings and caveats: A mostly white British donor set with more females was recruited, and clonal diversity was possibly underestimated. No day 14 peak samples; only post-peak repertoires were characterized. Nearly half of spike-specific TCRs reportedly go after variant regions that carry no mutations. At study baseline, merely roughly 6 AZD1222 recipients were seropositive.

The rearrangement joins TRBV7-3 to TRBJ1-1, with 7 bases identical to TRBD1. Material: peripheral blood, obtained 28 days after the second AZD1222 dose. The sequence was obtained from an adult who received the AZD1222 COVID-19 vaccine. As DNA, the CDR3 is TGTGCCAGCAGCTTAGAGGCAGGGGGTAACACTGAAGCTTTCTTT. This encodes CASSLEAGGNTEAFF.